These 23 T cell receptor beta chains were sequenced from one sample in a study of Ad26.COV2.S vaccination and SARS-CoV-2 variants (dated by TCRdb to the early 2020s). The label giving this sample's treatment or condition can be read as: around 19 received Ad26.COV2.S at low or high dose, single or two shots; a few received placebo; per-sample allocation not given. Repertoires of vaccine and placebo recipients were sequenced from samples collected on day 63 after the first injection. The method was the immunoSEQ multiplex PCR assay. TCRdb holds this immuneACCESS table with in-frame rearrangements only. Some clones are missing; in checked studies, unresolved V genes explain under half, and the rest has no known cause. Here the sample has roughly 380,000 clones; about 88% occur a single time. The ten largest make up 3.3% of the sample. Here the sequenced sample was peripheral blood, taken in a trial of Ad26.COV2.S vaccine versus placebo. The receptors originated from a person aged 18-60 years who received the Ad26.COV2.S COVID-19 vaccine or a placebo.

The J gene is TRBJ1-1, the V gene TRBV6-2 or TRBV6-3; the match to TRBD1 covers 10 bases. Germline CDR1 reads MNHEY; CDR2 reads SVGEGT. The V gene end was trimmed by 7 bases and the J gene end by 1 base; junction bases not matched to a gene: 12. The CDR3 has 17 residues. CDR3 bases: TGTGCCAGCACCTACTCCGGGACAGGGGCCAAGAACACTGAAGCTTTCTTT. Protein: CASTYSGTGAKNTEAFF.

This sequence joins TRBV11-3 and TRBJ2-4; TRBD2 is a possible D gene (6 bases). Between the trimmed V and J ends, which lost 3 bases and 4 bases, there was a span of 10 bases. The V gene's germline CDR1 is SGHNT and CDR2 YENEEA. This CDR3 has 14 amino acids. CDR3 bases: TGTGCCAGCAGCTTGGGGGGAGATAAAAACATTCAGTACTTC. Protein: CASSLGGDKNIQYF. The entire variable domain, with the rest obtained from reference TRBV11-3 and TRBJ2-4, is as follows: EAGVVQSPRYKIIEKKQPVAFWCNPISGHNTLYWYLQNLGQGPELLIRYENEEAVDDSQLPKDRFSAERLKGVDSTLKIQPAELGDSAVYLCASSLGGDKNIQYFGAGTRLSVL.

The chain's CDR3 is CASDGDRSYEQYF. The CDR3 DNA is TGTGCCAGTGACGGGGACAGATCCTACGAGCAGTACTTC. J is TRBJ2-7 and V is TRBV28; 7 bases fit TRBD1. Germline V gene data show CDR1 as MDHEN and CDR2 as SYDVKM. This CDR3 has 13 amino acids. With 9 bases clipped from V and 1 base from J, the junction kept 6 bases outside the gene matches.

The rearrangement links TRBV13 to TRBJ1-4; 8 nucleotides agree with TRBD1. Germline V gives CDR1 PRHDT, CDR2 FYEKMQ (reference sequence). This CDR3 is 16 amino acids long. V was pared by 3 bases and J by 8 bases, with 11 bases of the junction left unmatched. CDR3 nucleotide sequence: TGTGCCAGCAGCTTCTGGACCAGGGGGCTGGGGGAAAAACTGTTTTTT. Amino acid sequence: CASSFWTRGLGEKLFF.

The rearrangement links TRBV19 to TRBJ2-7; TRBD1 or TRBD2 may be the D gene (6 bases each). Between the trimmed V and J ends, which lost 2 bases and 2 bases, there was a span of 13 bases. The CDR3 covers 15 residues. Germline loops: CDR1 LNHDA, CDR2 SQIVND (reference sequence). CDR3 bases: TGTGCCAGTAGTATATTCTCGGGGGCCGCCTACGAGCAGTACTTC. Amino acids: CASSIFSGAAYEQYF.

This chain uses TRBV11-2 with TRBJ2-4; D possibly corresponds to TRBD2 (5 bases). The germline V gene has CDR1 SGHAT and CDR2 FQNNGV. This CDR3 has 16 amino acids. Trimming cost V 1 base and J 8 bases, with 18 bases left between them. The CDR3 DNA reads TGTGCCAGCAGCTTAGTCGGTGGGTACGGGGAAGACATTCAGTACTTC. It is translated as CASSLVGGYGEDIQYF.

This chain uses TRBV2 with TRBJ1-1; no definite D call. There are 12 residues in the CDR3. Trimming shortened V by 7 bases and J by 1 base, and 7 bases separated the two germline ends. Germline V gene sequence: CDR1 SNHLY, CDR2 FYNNEI. The CDR3 coding sequence is TGTGCCAGCATACTAGAGAACACTGAAGCTTTCTTT. Amino acids: CASILENTEAFF. Combining the CDR3 with reference TRBV2 and TRBJ1-1 gives the whole variable domain EPEVTQTPSHQVTQMGQEVILRCVPISNHLYFYWYRQILGQKVEFLVSFYNNEISEKSEIFDDQFSVERPDGSNFTLKIRSTKLEDSAMYFCASILENTEAFFGQGTRLTVV.

The chain uses TRBV9 and TRBJ2-3; D is uncertain. CDR3 length: 13 residues. Trimming cost V 0 bases and J 8 bases, with 10 bases left between them. Per the germline V gene, CDR1 is SGDLS and CDR2 is YYNGEE. The CDR3 DNA reads TGTGCCAGCAGCGTAGGAGAGACACCTACGCAGTATTTT. Its protein product is CASSVGETPTQYF.

The V call is TRBV5-4, the J call TRBJ2-5; 8 nucleotides match TRBD1. With 4 bases clipped from V and 5 bases from J, the junction kept 4 bases outside the gene matches. CDR1 SGHNT and CDR2 YYREEE come from the germline V gene (reference sequence). There are 13 residues in the CDR3. As DNA, the CDR3 is TGTGCCAGCAGCGGACAGGGTGCCGAGACCCAGTACTTC. This translates into CASSGQGAETQYF.

The chain joins TRBV30 to TRBJ1-6, with TRBD1 matching 8 bases. Trimming cost V 5 bases and J 10 bases; bases outside gene matches: 7. This CDR3 contains 13 residues. Germline V CDR1 and CDR2: GTSNPN, SVGIG (reference sequence). The CDR3 nucleotides read TGTGCCTGGTATACAGGGGGTGTCTCACCCCTCCACTTT. Translation: CAWYTGGVSPLHF.

The DNA for the CDR3 is TGCGCCAGCAGCCCCACCCTGGACAGGGACCTTGGTGGCTACACCTTC. It translates to CASSPTLDRDLGGYTF. The rearrangement links TRBV4-3 to TRBJ1-2; 8 bases map to TRBD1. Germline trimming cut 4 bases from V and 7 bases from J; bases unmatched to any gene: 14. The CDR3 runs 16 residues. Germline V lookup: CDR1 LGHNA, CDR2 YSLEER.

The V call is TRBV18, the J call TRBJ2-5, with D possibly TRBD1 on 5 matching bases. CDR1 is KGHSH, CDR2 LQKENI, per germline. The CDR3 sequence is 16 residues long. Between the trimmed V and J ends, which lost 3 bases and 1 base, there was a span of 15 bases. The CDR3 DNA sequence: TGTGCCAGCTCACCCCCAGGGCTTAGGGCCCAAGAGACCCAGTACTTC. Its translation: CASSPPGLRAQETQYF.

V usage is TRBV30 and J usage is TRBJ1-2; a possible D gene is TRBD1 (5 bases). This CDR3 has 14 residues. V was trimmed by 3 bases and J by 2 bases, leaving 13 bases between them. CDR1 and CDR2 from the germline V gene are GTSNPN and SVGIG (reference sequence). The CDR3 bases are TGTGCCTGGAGGGTCGACAGCCTAAACTATGGCTACACCTTC. Translation: CAWRVDSLNYGYTF.

This sequence joins TRBV7-6 and TRBJ2-1, with 10 positions matching TRBD2. Germline V gene lookup returns CDR1 SGHVS and CDR2 FNYEAQ. The V and J ends lost 0 bases and 3 bases, in that order; junction bases with no gene match: 8. This CDR3 is built from 18 residues. In DNA form, the CDR3 reads TGTGCCAGCAGCTTAGCCCCTAGCGGGGGAACCCTCTACAATGAGCAGTTCTTC. Residues: CASSLAPSGGTLYNEQFF.

Only one count was recorded for this clone. The chain carries TRBV5-4 and TRBJ1-1; 8 bases agree with TRBD1. The CDR3 consists of 13 residues. Trimming cost V 4 bases and J 4 bases; bases outside gene matches: 3. Germline V gene data show CDR1 as SGHNT and CDR2 as YYREEE (reference sequence). CDR3 residues: CASSVTGGTEAFF. The CDR3 DNA sequence: TGTGCCAGCAGCGTAACAGGGGGCACTGAAGCTTTCTTT.

The CDR3 DNA reads as TGTGCCAGCAGCAATATGGGGAACCCCAGCACAGATACGCAGTATTTT. As protein: CASSNMGNPSTDTQYF. The chain carries TRBV3-1 (or the pseudogene TRBV3-2) and TRBJ2-3; no reliable D call. Looked up from germline, CDR1 is LGHDT and CDR2 is YNNKEL (reference sequence). V was trimmed by 5 bases and J by 0 bases, leaving 15 bases between them. CDR3 length: 16 residues.

This clone came up a few times. J is TRBJ2-7 and V is TRBV4-1; TRBD1 matches at 9 bases. The CDR3 has 16 residues. V lost 6 bases, J lost 3 bases, and 12 bases stayed unmatched. Germline lookup yields CDR1 MGHRA and CDR2 YSYEKL. The CDR3 nucleotides read TGCGCCAGCAGTCCCACCCCGGACAGGGGATTCTACGAGCAGTACTTC. Its protein is CASSPTPDRGFYEQYF.

J is TRBJ2-7 and V is TRBV2; D is unclear. The CDR3 extends over 12 amino acids. Trimming took 6 bases from V and 2 from J, leaving 8 bases between them. Germline V CDR1 and CDR2: SNHLY, FYNNEI. The CDR3 sequence: CASSYTPYEQYF. CDR3 nucleotide sequence: TGTGCCAGCAGCTACACCCCCTACGAGCAGTACTTC.

The chain uses TRBV30 and TRBJ1-3, with TRBD1 as a possible D gene (6 bases). Germline assignment: CDR1 GTSNPN and CDR2 SVGIG (reference sequence). Trimming pared 4 bases from V and 1 base from J, leaving 8 bases between. The CDR3 is 13 amino acids. The CDR3 coding sequence is TGTGCCTGGACCCAGGGGTCTGGAAACACCATATATTTT. It is translated as CAWTQGSGNTIYF.

This chain connects TRBV3-1 (or the pseudogene TRBV3-2) to TRBJ2-7, with D perhaps matching TRBD1 or TRBD2 (5 bases each). This CDR3 has 14 amino acids. Trimming shortened V by 5 bases and J by 2 bases, and 13 bases separated the two germline ends. Germline-derived CDR1 and CDR2 are LGHDT and YNNKEL (reference sequence). The CDR3 loop reads CASSYLGATYEQYF. The CDR3 coding sequence is TGTGCCAGCAGCTACCTCGGGGCTACCTACGAGCAGTACTTC.

This sequence joins TRBV27 and TRBJ2-1, with D tentatively TRBD2 (5 bases). This CDR3 region has 16 residues. V was pared by 8 bases and J by 9 bases, with 26 bases between. Germline V gene lookup returns CDR1 MNHEY and CDR2 SMNVEV (reference sequence). This chain's CDR3 is CASRVTLDSTSGEQFF. DNA for the CDR3: TGTGCCAGCCGCGTGACGTTAGACTCGACGAGCGGTGAGCAGTTCTTC.

The chain links TRBV5-4 to TRBJ1-6; no clear D. Germline V gene sequence: CDR1 SGHNT, CDR2 YYREEE (reference sequence). V lost 4 bases and J 8 bases, leaving 16 bases between the germline ends. The CDR3 contains 15 residues. CDR3 nucleotide sequence: TGTGCCAGCAGCCGTCATAGTTCTGGAGATTCACCCCTCCACTTT. It codes for CASSRHSSGDSPLHF.

This clone has a single count. V gene TRBV6-2 or TRBV6-3 combines with J gene TRBJ1-6; no clear D gene. The CDR3 spans 17 residues. Per germline, CDR1 MNHEY and CDR2 SVGEGT. V was clipped by 0 bases and J by 4 bases, with 13 bases between them. DNA of the CDR3: TGTGCCAGCAGTTACTCTTTGACAACAGCTTATAATTCACCCCTCCACTTT. Translated: CASSYSLTTAYNSPLHF.